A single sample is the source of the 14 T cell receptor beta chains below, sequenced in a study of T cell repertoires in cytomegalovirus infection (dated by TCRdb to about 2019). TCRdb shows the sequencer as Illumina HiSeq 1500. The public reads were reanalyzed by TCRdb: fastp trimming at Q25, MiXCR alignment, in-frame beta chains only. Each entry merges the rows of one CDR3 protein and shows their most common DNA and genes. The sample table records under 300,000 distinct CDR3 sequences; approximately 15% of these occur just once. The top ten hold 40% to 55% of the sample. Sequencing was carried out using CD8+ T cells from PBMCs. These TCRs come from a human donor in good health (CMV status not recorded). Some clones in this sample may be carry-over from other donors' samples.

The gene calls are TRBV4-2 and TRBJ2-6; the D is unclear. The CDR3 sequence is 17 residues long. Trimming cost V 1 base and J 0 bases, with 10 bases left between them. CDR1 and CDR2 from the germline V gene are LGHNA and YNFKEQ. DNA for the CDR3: TGTGCCAGCAGCCAAGGAGGAGAGGTCTCTGGGGCCAACGTCCTGACTTTC. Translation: CASSQGGEVSGANVLTF.

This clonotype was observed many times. The CDR3 coding sequence is TGTGCCAGCAGCAGAGACCGGGACAGCTCCTACGAGCAGTACTTC. Its translation is CASSRDRDSSYEQYF. J is TRBJ2-7 and V is TRBV7-6, with TRBD1 matching over 7 bases. This CDR3 contains 15 residues. The germline CDR1 and CDR2 sequences are SGHVS and FNYEAQ. V dropped 5 bases and J dropped 0; count of bases not matched to a gene: 7. Full variable domain (missing parts from reference TRBV7-6 and TRBJ2-7): GAGVSQSPRYKVTKRGQDVALRCDPISGHVSLYWYRQALGQGPEFLTYFNYEAQQDKSGLPNDRFSAERPEGSISTLTIQRTEQRDSAMYRCASSRDRDSSYEQYFGPGTRLTVT.

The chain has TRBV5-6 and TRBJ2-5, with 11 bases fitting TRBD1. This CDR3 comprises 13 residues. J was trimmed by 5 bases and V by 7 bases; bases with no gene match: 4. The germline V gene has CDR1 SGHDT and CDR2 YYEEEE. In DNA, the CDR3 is TGTGCCAGCCTGGACAGGGGGCGGGAGACCCAGTACTTC. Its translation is CASLDRGRETQYF.

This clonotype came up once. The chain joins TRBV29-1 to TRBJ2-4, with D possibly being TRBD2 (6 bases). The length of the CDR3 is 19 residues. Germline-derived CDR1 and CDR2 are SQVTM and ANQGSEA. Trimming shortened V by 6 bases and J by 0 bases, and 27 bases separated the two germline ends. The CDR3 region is CSVLIYPAGPREAKNIQYF. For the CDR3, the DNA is TGCAGCGTGCTGATATATCCGGCGGGGCCGAGGGAAGCCAAAAACATTCAGTACTTC.

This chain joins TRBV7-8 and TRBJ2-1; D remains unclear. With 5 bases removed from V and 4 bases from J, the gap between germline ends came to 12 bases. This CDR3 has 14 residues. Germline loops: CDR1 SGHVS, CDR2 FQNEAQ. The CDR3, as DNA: TGTGCCAGCAGCCCTACCGTTAATTACAATGAGCAGTTCTTC. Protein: CASSPTVNYNEQFF.

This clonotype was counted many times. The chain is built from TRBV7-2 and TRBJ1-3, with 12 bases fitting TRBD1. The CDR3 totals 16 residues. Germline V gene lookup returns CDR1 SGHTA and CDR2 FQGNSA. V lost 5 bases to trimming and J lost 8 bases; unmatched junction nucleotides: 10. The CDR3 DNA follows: TGTGCCAGCAGCCCGGCCGGGACAGGGGGCTTTGACACCATATATTTT. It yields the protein CASSPAGTGGFDTIYF.

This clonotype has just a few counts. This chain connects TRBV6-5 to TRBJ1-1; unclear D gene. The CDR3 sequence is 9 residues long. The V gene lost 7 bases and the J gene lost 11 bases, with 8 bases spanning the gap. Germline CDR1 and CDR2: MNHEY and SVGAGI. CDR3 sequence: CASTYSAFF. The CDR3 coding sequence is TGTGCCAGCACCTACTCTGCTTTCTTT.

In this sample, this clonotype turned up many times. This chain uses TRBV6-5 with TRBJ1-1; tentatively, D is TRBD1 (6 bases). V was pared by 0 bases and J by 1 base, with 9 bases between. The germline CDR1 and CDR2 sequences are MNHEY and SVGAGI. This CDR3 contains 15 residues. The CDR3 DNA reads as TGTGCCAGCAGTTACTCGAGGGGGGGGAACACTGAAGCTTTCTTT. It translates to CASSYSRGGNTEAFF.

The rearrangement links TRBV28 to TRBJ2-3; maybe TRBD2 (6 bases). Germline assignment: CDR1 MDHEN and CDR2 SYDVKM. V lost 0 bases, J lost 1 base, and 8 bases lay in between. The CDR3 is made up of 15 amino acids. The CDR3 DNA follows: TGTGCCAGCAGTTTATGGGGGGGAGGCACAGATACGCAGTATTTT. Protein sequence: CASSLWGGGTDTQYF.

As DNA, the CDR3 is TGTGCCAGCAGTTCGCCGGACGAGGGGGACTATGGCTACACCTTC. It encodes CASSSPDEGDYGYTF. The rearrangement links TRBV6-2 or TRBV6-3 to TRBJ1-2; TRBD1 is a possible D gene (6 bases). V was cut by 4 bases and J by 3 bases, with 15 bases left in between. Looked up from germline, CDR1 is MNHEY and CDR2 is SVGEGT. The CDR3 contains 15 residues.

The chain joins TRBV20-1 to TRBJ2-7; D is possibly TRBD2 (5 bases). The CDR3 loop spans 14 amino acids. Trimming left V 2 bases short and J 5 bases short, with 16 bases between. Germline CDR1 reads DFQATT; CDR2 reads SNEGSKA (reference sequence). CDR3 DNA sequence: TGCAGTGCTAGACCGCTCGTCCCAGCGGACGAGCAGTACTTC. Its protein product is CSARPLVPADEQYF.

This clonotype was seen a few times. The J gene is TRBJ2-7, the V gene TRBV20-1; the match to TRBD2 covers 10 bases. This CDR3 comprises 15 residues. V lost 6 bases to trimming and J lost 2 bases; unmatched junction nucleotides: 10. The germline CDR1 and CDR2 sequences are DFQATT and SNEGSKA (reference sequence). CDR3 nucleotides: TGCAGTGCCATCGTCCTAGCGGGGGAGACCTACGAGCAGTACTTC. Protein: CSAIVLAGETYEQYF.

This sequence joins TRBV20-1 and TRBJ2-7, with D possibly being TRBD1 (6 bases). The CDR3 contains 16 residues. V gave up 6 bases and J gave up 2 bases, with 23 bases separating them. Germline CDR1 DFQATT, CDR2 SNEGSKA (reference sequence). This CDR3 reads CSAPDRGQGIAYEQYF. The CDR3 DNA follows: TGCAGTGCGCCTGACCGAGGGCAGGGGATTGCCTACGAGCAGTACTTC.

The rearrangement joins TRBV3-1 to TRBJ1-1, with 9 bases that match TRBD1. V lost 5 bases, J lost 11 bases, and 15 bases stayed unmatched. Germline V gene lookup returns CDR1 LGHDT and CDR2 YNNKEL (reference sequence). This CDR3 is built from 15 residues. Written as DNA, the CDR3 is TGTGCCAGCAGCTCAACCGGGACAGGGATGTTGGTGGCTTTCTTT. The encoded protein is CASSSTGTGMLVAFF.